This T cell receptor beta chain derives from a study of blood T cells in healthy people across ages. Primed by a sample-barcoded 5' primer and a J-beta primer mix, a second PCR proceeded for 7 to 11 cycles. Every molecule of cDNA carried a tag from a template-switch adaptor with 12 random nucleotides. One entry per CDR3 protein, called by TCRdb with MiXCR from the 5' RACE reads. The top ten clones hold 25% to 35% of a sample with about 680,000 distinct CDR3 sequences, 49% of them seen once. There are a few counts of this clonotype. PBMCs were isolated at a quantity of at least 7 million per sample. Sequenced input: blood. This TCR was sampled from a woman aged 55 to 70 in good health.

CDR3 region: CASSKTAGFVTDTQYF. CDR3 DNA sequence: TGTGCCAGCAGCAAAACGGCAGGGTTCGTCACAGATACGCAGTATTTT. The rearrangement links TRBV7-2 to TRBJ2-3, with a weak D call TRBD1 (5 bases). This CDR3 contains 16 residues. With 5 bases removed from V and 2 bases from J, the gap between germline ends came to 17 bases. Germline assignment: CDR1 SGHTA and CDR2 FQGNSA.